This record looks at one TCR beta chain sequence and its context. Its antigen is not identified. This sample was taken from a study of cytomegalovirus exposure and HLA in healthy donors. General observations from the study: The classifier, whose performance was assessed in both the original and validation cohorts, reportedly diagnosed cytomegalovirus status with high specificity and sensitivity.

Primers included in the PCR were 60 Vbeta and 13 Jbeta primers. Only in-frame clones appear in the TCRdb table, and some are missing; sequencing was by immunoSEQ multiplex PCR. The sample totals roughly 190,000 clones. The sample taken for sequencing was PBMCs. The sequence came from a man aged 25-45 years in good health and CMV-seronegative.

CDR3 sequence: CASSVALAGGRTGELFF. CDR3 sequence (DNA): TGTGCCAGCAGCGTAGCCCTAGCGGGAGGTCGGACCGGGGAGCTGTTTTTT. The chain employs TRBV9 and TRBJ2-2, with TRBD2 matching over 11 bases. There are 17 residues in the CDR3. Germline V gene sequence: CDR1 SGDLS, CDR2 YYNGEE. Trimming cost V 0 bases and J 5 bases; bases outside gene matches: 6.